The subject of this entry is one T cell receptor (beta chain). Its recognized antigen is unknown. It has no much larger one-base neighbor in the sample; base qualities were not kept. For sequencing of the TCRbeta CDR3 region, genomic DNA was extracted from the sorted cells. The immunoSEQ Assay was used to sequence the TCRbeta CDR3 regions. TCRdb mirrors the immuneACCESS table, restricted to in-frame sequences. Some clones are absent from its copies; in checked studies, under half trace to an unresolved V gene, and the reason for the others is unknown. The sample has about 33,000 clones on record, 65% to 75% of them singletons. The ten largest clones add up to approximately 13% of the sample. The trial excluded patients who had a history of autoimmune disease or who were on systemic immunosuppression. Peripheral blood for TCR sequencing was collected from all dose cohorts at baseline, on cycle 4 day 1, and on cycle 7 day 1. The samples were taken from a phase I, first-in-human, multicenter, open-label dose-escalation trial of ivuxolimab. Adults with locally advanced or metastatic head and neck squamous cell, hepatocellular, melanoma or renal cell carcinoma were enrolled in the trial. Before TCR sequencing, CD4+ T cells and CD8+ T cells were sorted from peripheral blood as separate populations.

The sample comes from a study of OX40 agonist ivuxolimab in advanced cancers. General notes on the study: Ivuxolimab was a fully human IgG2 agonistic monoclonal antibody targeting the costimulatory receptor OX40 (CD134). Intravenous ivuxolimab was administered to patients every 2 weeks at six dose levels: 0.01, 0.1, 0.3, 1.5, 3 and 10 mg/kg. Among the roughly 54 dose-escalation patients, approximately 20 had hepatocellular carcinoma, 15 or so melanoma, 9 renal cell carcinoma and 9 head and neck cancer. The dose-escalation cohort was over 70% male with a mean age of approximately 60 years, ranging from about 20 to 80. Patients were allowed to have had prior anti-PD-1, anti-PD-L1 or anti-CTLA-4 therapy, and roughly two fifths of the dose-escalation patients had been treated with checkpoint inhibitors. Partial responses occurred in three dose-escalation patients: two with cutaneous melanoma and one with hepatocellular carcinoma. Peripheral TCRbeta sequencing was intended to test whether TCR sequence diversity was altered and clonal T-cell expansion was caused by ivuxolimab. The paper describes the monotherapy dose-escalation part (N ≈ 52 patients) of the phase I trial of ivuxolimab. The full study reports these points: Low levels of normalized T-cell clonal expansion were also shown by some nonresponding patients. Clonal expansion of both CD4+ and CD8+ blood T cells was observed from baseline to week 6 at doses 0.1 to 3.0 mg/kg. Antigen specificity was not determined for the clonally expanded peripheral T cells. After ivuxolimab, CD8+ T cells had more expanded clones than CD4+ T cells on average. Partial responders in the 0.1-3.0 mg/kg groups had among the lowest normalized peripheral clonal expansion, especially among CD8+ T cells.

Cut back by 4 bases and 8 bases, the V and J ends lie 21 bases apart. The CDR3 contains 15 residues, cysteine and phenylalanine counted. CDR3 DNA only is kept here, 45 bases in frame from base 1. From a lookup of the germline V gene, CDR1 and CDR2 are SGDLS and YYNGEE. The receptor was derived from an adult with an advanced solid tumor such as melanoma, head and neck, liver or kidney cancer. The chain couples TRBV9 to TRBJ1-2, with the D segment identity uncertain. Sample: CD4+ or CD8+ T cells sorted from blood, taken in a trial of the OX40 agonist ivuxolimab. The sequenced DNA: TGTGCCAGCAGCAAAACGCCCACGGGAGCCCTCGGCTACACCTTC. This encodes CASSKTPTGALGYTF.